One TCR beta chain is described in this entry. The sample originates from a study of blood T cell repertoires in COVID-19. V lost 0 bases, J lost 4 bases, and 18 bases lay in between. The CDR3 runs to 17 residues. Germline assignment: CDR1 SNHLY and CDR2 FYNNEI. As originally analysed: Estimates of nucleated cell counts were drawn from the amplification of reference gene primers. The protocol was immunoSEQ multiplex PCR, while the TCRdb copy is restricted to in-frame clones and leaves out a portion. D and trimming come from the DNA, and the V and J calls and clone size come from that table. The sample gives under 150,000 clones, about 81% of which show up once; about 18% is in the top ten.

Sequencing used peripheral blood. The V and J genes are TRBV2 and TRBJ1-1; D might be TRBD1 (6 bases). The clonotype was recovered from a woman over 75 with acute or convalescent COVID-19. CDR3 bases: TGTGCCAGCAGTGAAGCCCCCCCGGGCAGGGGAGCCACTGAAGCTTTCTTT. It translates to CASSEAPPGRGATEAFF.